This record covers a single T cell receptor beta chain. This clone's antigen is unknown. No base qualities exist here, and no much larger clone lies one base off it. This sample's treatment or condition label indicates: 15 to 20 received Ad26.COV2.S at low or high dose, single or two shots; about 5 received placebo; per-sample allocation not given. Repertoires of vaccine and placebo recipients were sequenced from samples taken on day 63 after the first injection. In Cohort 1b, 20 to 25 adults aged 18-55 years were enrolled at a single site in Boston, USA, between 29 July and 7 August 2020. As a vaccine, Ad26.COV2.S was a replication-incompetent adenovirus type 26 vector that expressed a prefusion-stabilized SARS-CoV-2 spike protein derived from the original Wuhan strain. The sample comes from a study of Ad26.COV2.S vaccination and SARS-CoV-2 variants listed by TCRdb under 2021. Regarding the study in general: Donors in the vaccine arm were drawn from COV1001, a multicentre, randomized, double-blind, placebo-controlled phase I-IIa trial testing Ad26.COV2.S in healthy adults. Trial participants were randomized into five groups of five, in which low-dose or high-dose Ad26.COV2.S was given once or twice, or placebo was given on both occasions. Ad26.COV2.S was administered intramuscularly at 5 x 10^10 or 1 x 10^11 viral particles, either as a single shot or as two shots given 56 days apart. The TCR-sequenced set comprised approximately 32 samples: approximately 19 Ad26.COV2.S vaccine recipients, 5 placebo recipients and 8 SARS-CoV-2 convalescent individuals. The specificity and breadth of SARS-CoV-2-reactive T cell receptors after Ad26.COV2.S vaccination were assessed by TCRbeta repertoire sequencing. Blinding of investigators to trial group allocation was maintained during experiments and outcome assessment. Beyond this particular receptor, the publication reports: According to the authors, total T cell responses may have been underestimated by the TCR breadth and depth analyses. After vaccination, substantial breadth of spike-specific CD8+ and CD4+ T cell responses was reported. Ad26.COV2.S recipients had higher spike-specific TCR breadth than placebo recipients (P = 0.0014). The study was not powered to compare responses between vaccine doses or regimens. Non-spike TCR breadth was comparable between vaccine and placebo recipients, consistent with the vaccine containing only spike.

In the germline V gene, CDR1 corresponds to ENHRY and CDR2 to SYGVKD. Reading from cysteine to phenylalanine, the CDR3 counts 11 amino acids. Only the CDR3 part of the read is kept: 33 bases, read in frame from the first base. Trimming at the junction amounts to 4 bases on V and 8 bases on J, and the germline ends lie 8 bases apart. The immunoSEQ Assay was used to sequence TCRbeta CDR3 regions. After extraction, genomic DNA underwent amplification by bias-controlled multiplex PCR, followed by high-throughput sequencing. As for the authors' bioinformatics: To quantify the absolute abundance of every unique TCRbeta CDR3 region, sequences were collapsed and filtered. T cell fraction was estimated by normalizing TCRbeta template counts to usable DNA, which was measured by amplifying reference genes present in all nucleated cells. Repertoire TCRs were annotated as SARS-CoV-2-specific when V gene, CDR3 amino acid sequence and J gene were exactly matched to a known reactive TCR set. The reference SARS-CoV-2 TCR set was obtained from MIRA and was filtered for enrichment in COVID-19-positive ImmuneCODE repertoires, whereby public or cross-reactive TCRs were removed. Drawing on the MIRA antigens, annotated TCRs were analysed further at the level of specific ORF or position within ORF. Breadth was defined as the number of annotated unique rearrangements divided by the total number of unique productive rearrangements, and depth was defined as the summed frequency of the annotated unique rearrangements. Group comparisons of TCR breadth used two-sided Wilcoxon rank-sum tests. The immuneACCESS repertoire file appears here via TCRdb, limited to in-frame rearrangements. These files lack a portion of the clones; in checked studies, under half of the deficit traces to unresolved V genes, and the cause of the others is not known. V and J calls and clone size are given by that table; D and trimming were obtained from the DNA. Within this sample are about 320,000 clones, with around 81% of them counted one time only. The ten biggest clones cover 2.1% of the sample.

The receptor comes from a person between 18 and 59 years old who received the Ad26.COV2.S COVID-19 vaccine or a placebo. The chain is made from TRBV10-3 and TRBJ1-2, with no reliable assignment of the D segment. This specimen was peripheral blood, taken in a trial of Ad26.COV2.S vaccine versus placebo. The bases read TGTGCCATCAGTGTTTCTAACGGCTACACCTTC. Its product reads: CAISVSNGYTF.